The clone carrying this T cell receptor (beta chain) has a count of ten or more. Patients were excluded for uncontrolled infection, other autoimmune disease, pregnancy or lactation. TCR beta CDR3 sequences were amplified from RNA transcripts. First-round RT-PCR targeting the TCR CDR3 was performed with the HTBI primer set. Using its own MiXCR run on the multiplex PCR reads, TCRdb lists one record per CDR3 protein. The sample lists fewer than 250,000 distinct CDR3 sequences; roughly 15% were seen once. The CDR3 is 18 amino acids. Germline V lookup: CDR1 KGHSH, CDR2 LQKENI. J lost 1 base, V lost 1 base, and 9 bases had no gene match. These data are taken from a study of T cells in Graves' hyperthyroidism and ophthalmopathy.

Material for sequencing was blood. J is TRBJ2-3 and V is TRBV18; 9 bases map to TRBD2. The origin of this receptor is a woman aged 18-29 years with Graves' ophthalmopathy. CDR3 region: CASSPRLAGAVGTDTQYF. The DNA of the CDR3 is TGTGCCAGCTCACCACGATTAGCGGGAGCGGTCGGCACAGATACGCAGTATTTT.